Shown below are 9 T cell receptor beta chains from a single sample sequenced in a study of blood T cell repertoires in COVID-19 (TCRdb year 2020). Preparation of the library involved the immunoSEQ multiplex PCR assay. TCRdb took this table from immuneACCESS and kept in-frame rearrangements with V and J called. Such tables lack part of the clones; where checked against another copy, unresolved V genes explain under half of the gap, and the rest is unexplained. Present in this sample are 200,000 to 250,000 clones, approximately 88% of which were seen just once. Jointly, the top ten make up less than 7.5% of the sample. Material for sequencing was peripheral blood. The receptors originated from a man aged 55 to 70 who had recovered from COVID-19.

This clone was seen a handful of times. The chain combines TRBV9 with TRBJ1-1, with D maybe TRBD1 (6 bases). Per the germline V gene, CDR1 is SGDLS and CDR2 is YYNGEE. The CDR3 sequence is 14 residues long. V was clipped by 4 bases and J by 1 base, with 11 bases between them. The CDR3 region is CASSLRGGNTEAFF. In DNA form, the CDR3 reads TGTGCCAGCAGCCTTCGAGGGGGGAACACTGAAGCTTTCTTT.

The J gene is TRBJ1-5, the V gene TRBV4-1, with D tentatively TRBD1 (5 bases). CDR1 MGHRA and CDR2 YSYEKL come from the germline V gene. The V gene lost 8 bases and the J gene lost 0 bases, with 17 bases spanning the gap. CDR3 length: 16 residues. CDR3 DNA: TGCGCCAGCCGGGACCTCGGGGGGAGTAGCAATCAGCCCCAGCATTTT. Amino acid sequence: CASRDLGGSSNQPQHF.

This clone has more than one count but fewer than ten. This chain joins TRBV2 and TRBJ1-6, with 7 bases that match TRBD1. The germline CDR1 and CDR2 sequences are SNHLY and FYNNEI. The V and J ends lost 6 bases and 14 bases, in that order; junction bases with no gene match: 10. This CDR3 is 13 amino acids long. CDR3: CASREGAGRTLHF. The CDR3 coding sequence is TGTGCCAGCAGGGAGGGGGCAGGCAGAACCCTCCACTTT.

The rearrangement uses TRBV12-3 or TRBV12-4 and TRBJ2-7, with unresolved D. The CDR3 runs 12 residues. The germline V and J ends were trimmed by 2 bases and 3 bases, with 5 bases remaining between them. The CDR3 DNA follows: TGTGCCAGCAGTTTACGCAGCTACGAGCAGTACTTC. It encodes CASSLRSYEQYF.

This chain links TRBV5-1 with TRBJ2-3; possible D gene TRBD2, 6 bases. Deletions cut 4 bases from V and 3 bases from J, with 18 bases between. The CDR3 has 16 residues. In germline, CDR1 is SGHRS, CDR2 YFSETQ. As DNA, the CDR3 is TGCGCCAGCAGCCAAGGTGCGGGGTATGGAACAGATACGCAGTATTTT. Encoded protein: CASSQGAGYGTDTQYF. The whole variable domain, remainder taken from reference TRBV5-1 and TRBJ2-3, is KAGVTQTPRYLIKTRGQQVTLSCSPISGHRSVSWYQQTPGQGLQFLFEYFSETQRNKGNFPGRFSGRQFSNSRSEMNVSTLELGDSALYLCASSQGAGYGTDTQYFGPGTRLTVL.

V usage is TRBV9 and J usage is TRBJ2-1; 9 bases align to TRBD2. After removal of 0 bases from V and 5 bases from J, the junction contained 9 bases not matched to a gene. This CDR3 spans 17 amino acids. CDR1 is SGDLS and CDR2 is YYNGEE in the germline V gene. DNA of the CDR3: TGTGCCAGCAGCGTAGGTTCAAGCGGGGGGAGTCACAATGAGCAGTTCTTC. Translated, it gives CASSVGSSGGSHNEQFF.

V is TRBV9 and J is TRBJ2-5; 9 bases line up with TRBD1. V dropped 2 bases and J dropped 5; count of bases not matched to a gene: 7. Germline V gives CDR1 SGDLS, CDR2 YYNGEE. CDR3 length: 15 residues. In DNA, the CDR3 is TGTGCCAGCAGCGTCACGGACAGGGGTTATGAGACCCAGTACTTC. Protein product: CASSVTDRGYETQYF.

The chain couples TRBV10-3 to TRBJ2-1, with D possibly matching TRBD2 (6 bases). Germline assignment: CDR1 ENHRY and CDR2 SYGVKD. Deletions cut 7 bases from V and 8 bases from J, with 18 bases between. This CDR3 is 14 amino acids long. The DNA for the CDR3 is TGTGCCATCAAGCCCGCACTAGCTGCGGATGAGCAGTTCTTC. Its translation is CAIKPALAADEQFF.

This chain links TRBV27 with TRBJ2-5; 9 nucleotides agree with TRBD1. CDR1 and CDR2 (germline): MNHEY, SMNVEV (reference sequence). Unmatched junction bases numbered 6, after V lost 6 bases and J lost 4 bases. This CDR3 region has 14 residues. DNA for the CDR3: TGTGCCAGCAGAAGACAGGGGGGCGGAGAGACCCAGTACTTC. It codes for CASRRQGGGETQYF.